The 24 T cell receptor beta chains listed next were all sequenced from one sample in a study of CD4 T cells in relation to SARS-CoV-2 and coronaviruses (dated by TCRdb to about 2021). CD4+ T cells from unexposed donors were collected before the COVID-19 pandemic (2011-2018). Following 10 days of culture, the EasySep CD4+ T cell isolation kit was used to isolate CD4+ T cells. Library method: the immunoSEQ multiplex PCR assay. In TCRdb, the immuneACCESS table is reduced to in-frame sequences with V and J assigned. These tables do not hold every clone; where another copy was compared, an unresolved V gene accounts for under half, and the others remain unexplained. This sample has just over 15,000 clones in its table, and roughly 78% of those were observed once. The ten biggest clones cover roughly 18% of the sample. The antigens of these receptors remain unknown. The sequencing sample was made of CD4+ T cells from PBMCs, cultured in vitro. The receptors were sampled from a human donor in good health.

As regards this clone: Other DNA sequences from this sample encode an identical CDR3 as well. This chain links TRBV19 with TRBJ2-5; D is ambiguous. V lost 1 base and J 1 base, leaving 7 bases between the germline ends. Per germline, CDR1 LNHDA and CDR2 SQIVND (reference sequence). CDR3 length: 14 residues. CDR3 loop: CASSIGGSQETQYF. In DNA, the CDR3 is TGTGCCAGTAGTATAGGTGGGTCCCAAGAGACCCAGTACTTC.

The CDR3 sequence is CASSLVTSGINEQFF. The DNA for the CDR3 is TGTGCCAGCAGCTTGGTGACTAGCGGGATCAATGAGCAGTTCTTC. The chain combines TRBV5-6 with TRBJ2-1, with TRBD2 matching over 11 bases. The CDR3 spans 15 residues. The junction had 2 bases not matched to a gene; V was cut back by 0 bases and J by 6 bases. CDR1 and CDR2 (germline): SGHDT, YYEEEE.

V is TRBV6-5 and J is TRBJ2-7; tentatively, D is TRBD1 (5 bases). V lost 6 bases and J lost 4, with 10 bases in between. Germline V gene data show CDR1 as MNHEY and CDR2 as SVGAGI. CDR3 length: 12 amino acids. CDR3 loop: CASRTDIYEQYF. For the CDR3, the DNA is TGTGCCAGCAGGACAGATATTTACGAGCAGTACTTC.

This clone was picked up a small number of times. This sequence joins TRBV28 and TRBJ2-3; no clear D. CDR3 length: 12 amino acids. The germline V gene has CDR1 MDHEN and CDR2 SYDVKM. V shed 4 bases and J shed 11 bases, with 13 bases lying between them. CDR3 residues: CASSSLLGKQYF. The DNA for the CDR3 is TGTGCCAGCAGTTCCCTGTTGGGCAAGCAGTATTTT.

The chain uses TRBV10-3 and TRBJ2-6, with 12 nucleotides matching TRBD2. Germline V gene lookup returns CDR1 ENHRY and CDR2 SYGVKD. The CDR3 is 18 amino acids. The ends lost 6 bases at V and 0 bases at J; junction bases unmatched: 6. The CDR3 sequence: CAIRGTSGPSSGANVLTF. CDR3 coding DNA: TGTGCCATCAGAGGGACTAGCGGGCCGAGCTCTGGGGCCAACGTCCTGACTTTC.

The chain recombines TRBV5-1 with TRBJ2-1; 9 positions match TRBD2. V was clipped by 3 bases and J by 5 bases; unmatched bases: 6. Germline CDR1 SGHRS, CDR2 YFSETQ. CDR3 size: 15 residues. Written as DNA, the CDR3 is TGCGCCAGCAGCTCCGGGGCTAGCGGGAACAATGAGCAGTTCTTC. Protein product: CASSSGASGNNEQFF.

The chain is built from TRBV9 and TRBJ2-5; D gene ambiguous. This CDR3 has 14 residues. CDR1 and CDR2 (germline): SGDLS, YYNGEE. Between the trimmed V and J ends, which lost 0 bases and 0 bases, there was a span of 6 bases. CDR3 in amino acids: CASSVGRNQETQYF. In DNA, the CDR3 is TGTGCCAGCAGCGTAGGACGGAACCAAGAGACCCAGTACTTC.

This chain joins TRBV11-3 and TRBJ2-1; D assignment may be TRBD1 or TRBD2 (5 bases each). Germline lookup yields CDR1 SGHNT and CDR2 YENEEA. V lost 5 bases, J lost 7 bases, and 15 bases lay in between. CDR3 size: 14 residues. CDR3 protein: CASSAVGTHNEQFF. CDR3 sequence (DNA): TGTGCCAGCAGCGCCGTAGGGACGCATAATGAGCAGTTCTTC.

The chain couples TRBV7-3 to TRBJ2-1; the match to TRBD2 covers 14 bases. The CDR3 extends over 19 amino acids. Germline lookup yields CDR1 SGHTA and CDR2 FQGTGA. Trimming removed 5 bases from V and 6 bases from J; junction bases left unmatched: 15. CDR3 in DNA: TGTGCCAGCAGCCAAGATGGACTAGCGGGAGGTCCGTTTGGCAATGAGCAGTTCTTC. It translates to CASSQDGLAGGPFGNEQFF.

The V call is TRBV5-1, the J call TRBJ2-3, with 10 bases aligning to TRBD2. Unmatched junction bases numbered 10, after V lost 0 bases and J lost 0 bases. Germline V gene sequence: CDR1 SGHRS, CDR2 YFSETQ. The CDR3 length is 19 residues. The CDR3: CASSLVTSGRASSTDTQYF. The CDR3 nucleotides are TGCGCCAGCAGCTTGGTAACCAGCGGGAGGGCCTCTAGCACAGATACGCAGTATTTT. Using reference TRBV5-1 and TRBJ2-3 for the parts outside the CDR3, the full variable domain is KAGVTQTPRYLIKTRGQQVTLSCSPISGHRSVSWYQQTPGQGLQFLFEYFSETQRNKGNFPGRFSGRQFSNSRSEMNVSTLELGDSALYLCASSLVTSGRASSTDTQYFGPGTRLTVL.

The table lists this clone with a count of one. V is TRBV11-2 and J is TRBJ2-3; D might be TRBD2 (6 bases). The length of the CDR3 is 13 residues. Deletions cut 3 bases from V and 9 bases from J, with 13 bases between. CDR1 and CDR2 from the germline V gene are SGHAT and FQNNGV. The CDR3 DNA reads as TGTGCCAGCAGCTTCTCGGACGGAGGGACGCAGTATTTT. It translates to CASSFSDGGTQYF.

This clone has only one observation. CDR3 loop: CASTDRAPDTQYF. CDR3 sequence (DNA): TGTGCCAGCACGGACAGGGCCCCAGATACGCAGTATTTT. The genes are TRBV28 and TRBJ2-3, with 8 bases fitting TRBD1. The CDR3 is 13 residues long. Unmatched junction bases numbered 4, after V lost 7 bases and J lost 4 bases. Germline V gene lookup returns CDR1 MDHEN and CDR2 SYDVKM. Full variable domain (missing parts from reference TRBV28 and TRBJ2-3): DVKVTQSSRYLVKRTGEKVFLECVQDMDHENMFWYRQDPGLGLRLIYFSYDVKMKEKGDIPEGYSVSREKKERFSLILESASTNQTSMYLCASTDRAPDTQYFGPGTRLTVL.

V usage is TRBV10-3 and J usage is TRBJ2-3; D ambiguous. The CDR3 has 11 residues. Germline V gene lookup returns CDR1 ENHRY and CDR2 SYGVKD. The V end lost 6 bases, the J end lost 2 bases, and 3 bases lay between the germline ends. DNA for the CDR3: TGTGCCATCAGGAACACAGATACGCAGTATTTT. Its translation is CAIRNTDTQYF.

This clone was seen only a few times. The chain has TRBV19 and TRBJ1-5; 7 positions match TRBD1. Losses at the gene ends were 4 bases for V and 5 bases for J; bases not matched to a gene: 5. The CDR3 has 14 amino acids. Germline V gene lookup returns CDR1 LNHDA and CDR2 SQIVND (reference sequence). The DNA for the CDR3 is TGTGCCAGTAGTACGGGACAGTTACATCAGCCCCAGCATTTT. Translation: CASSTGQLHQPQHF.

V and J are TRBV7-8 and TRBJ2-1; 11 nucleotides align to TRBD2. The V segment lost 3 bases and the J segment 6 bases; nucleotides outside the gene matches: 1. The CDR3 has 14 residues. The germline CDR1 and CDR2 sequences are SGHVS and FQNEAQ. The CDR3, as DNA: TGTGCCAGCAGCTTTGGACTAGCGGGCAATGAGCAGTTCTTC. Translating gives CASSFGLAGNEQFF.

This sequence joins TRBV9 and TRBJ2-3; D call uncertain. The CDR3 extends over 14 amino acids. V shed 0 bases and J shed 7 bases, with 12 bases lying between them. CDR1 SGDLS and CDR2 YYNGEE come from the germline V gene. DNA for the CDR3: TGTGCCAGCAGCGTAGGAACGTCCGTTAATACGCAGTATTTT. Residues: CASSVGTSVNTQYF.

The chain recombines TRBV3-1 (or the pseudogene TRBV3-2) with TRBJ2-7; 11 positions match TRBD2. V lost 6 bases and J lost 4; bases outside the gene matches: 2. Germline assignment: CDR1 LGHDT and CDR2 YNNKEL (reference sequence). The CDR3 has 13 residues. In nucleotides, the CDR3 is TGTGCCAGCAGACCTAGCGGGAGGTACGAGCAGTACTTC. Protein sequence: CASRPSGRYEQYF.

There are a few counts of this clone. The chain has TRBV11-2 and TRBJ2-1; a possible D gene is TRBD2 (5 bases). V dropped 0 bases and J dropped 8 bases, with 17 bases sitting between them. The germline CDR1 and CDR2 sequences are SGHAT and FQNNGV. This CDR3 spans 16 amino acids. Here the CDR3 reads CASSLDPASSIYEQFF. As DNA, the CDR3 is TGTGCCAGCAGCTTAGATCCCGCTAGCTCTATATATGAGCAGTTCTTC. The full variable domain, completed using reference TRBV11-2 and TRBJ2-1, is EAGVAQSPRYKIIEKRQSVAFWCNPISGHATLYWYQQILGQGPKLLIQFQNNGVVDDSQLPKDRFSAERLKGVDSTLKIQPAKLEDSAVYLCASSLDPASSIYEQFFGPGTRLTVL.

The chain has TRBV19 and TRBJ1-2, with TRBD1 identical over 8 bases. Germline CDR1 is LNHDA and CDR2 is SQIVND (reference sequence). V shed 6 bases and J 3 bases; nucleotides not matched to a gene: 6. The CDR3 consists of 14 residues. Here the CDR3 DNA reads TGTGCCAGTAGCACCAGACAGGGGCACTATGGCTACACCTTC. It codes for CASSTRQGHYGYTF.

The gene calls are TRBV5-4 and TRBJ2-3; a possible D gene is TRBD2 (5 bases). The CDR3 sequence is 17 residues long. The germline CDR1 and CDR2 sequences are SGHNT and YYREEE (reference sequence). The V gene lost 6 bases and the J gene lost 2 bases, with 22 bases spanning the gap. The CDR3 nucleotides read TGTGCCAGCACCGAGGGCAGCCCAGCCTGGCCCACAGATACGCAGTATTTT. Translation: CASTEGSPAWPTDTQYF.

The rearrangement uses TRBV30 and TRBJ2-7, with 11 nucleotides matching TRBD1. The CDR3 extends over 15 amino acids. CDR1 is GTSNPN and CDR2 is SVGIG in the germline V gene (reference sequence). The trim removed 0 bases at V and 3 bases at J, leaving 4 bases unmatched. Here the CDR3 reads CAWSVQGTGGYEQYF. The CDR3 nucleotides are TGTGCCTGGAGTGTACAAGGGACAGGGGGCTACGAGCAGTACTTC. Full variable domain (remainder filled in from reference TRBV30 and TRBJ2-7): SQTIHQWPATLVQPVGSPLSLECTVEGTSNPNLYWYRQAAGRGLQLLFYSVGIGQISSEVPQNLSASRPQDRQFILSSKKLLLSDSGFYLCAWSVQGTGGYEQYFGPGTRLTVT.

DNA of the CDR3: TGTGCCAGCAGCCAAGATGCCAGCGGGGCTTCCTACAATGAGCAGTTCTTC. It encodes CASSQDASGASYNEQFF. This chain uses TRBV3-1 (or the pseudogene TRBV3-2) with TRBJ2-1; TRBD2 agrees at 7 bases. Unmatched junction bases numbered 6, after V lost 0 bases and J lost 1 base. The CDR3 spans 17 residues. CDR1 LGHDT and CDR2 YNNKEL come from the germline V gene (reference sequence).

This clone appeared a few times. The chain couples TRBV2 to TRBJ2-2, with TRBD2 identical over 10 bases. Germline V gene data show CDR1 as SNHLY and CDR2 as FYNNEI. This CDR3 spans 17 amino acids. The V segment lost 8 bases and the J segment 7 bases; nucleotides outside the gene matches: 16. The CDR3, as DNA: TGTGCCAGCGTTAGACCAGCTAGCGGGAGTAGGGTCGGGGAGCTGTTTTTT. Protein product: CASVRPASGSRVGELFF.

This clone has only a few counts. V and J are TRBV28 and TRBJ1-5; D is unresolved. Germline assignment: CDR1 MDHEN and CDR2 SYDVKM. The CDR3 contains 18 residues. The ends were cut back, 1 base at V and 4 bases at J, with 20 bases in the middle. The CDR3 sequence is CASSLSTSLGSINQPQHF. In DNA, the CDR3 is TGTGCCAGCAGTTTATCCACGAGCCTGGGCAGCATAAATCAGCCCCAGCATTTT.